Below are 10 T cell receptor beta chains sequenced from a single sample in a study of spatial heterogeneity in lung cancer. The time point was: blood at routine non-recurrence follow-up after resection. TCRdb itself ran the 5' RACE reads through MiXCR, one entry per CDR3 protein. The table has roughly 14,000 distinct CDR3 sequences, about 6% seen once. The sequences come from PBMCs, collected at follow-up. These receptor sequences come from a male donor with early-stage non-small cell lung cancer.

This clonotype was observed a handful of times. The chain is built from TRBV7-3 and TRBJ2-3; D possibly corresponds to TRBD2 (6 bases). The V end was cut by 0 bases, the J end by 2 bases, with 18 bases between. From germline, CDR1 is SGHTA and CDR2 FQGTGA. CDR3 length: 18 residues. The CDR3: CASSLTAVGGRPTDTQYF. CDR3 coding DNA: TGTGCCAGCAGCTTAACGGCCGTGGGGGGACGGCCCACAGATACGCAGTATTTT.

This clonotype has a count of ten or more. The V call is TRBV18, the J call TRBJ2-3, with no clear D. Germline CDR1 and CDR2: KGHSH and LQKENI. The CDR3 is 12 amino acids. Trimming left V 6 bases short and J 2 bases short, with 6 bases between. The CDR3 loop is CASSQYTDTQYF. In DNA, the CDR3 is TGTGCCAGCTCCCAATACACAGATACGCAGTATTTT.

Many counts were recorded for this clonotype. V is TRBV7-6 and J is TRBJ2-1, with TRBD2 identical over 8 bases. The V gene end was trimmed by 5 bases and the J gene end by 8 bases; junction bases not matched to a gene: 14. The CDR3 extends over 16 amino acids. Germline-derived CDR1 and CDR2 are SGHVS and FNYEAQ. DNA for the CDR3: TGTGCCAGCAGCCCTATGCCGGGACTAGGTCGGTATGAGCAGTTCTTC. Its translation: CASSPMPGLGRYEQFF.

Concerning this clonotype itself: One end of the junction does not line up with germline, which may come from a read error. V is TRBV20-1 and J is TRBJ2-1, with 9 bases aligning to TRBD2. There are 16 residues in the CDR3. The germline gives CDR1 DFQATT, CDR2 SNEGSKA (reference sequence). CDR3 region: CSARGGTSRLYNKQFF. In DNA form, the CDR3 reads TGCAGTGCTAGAGGCGGGACTAGCCGTCTCTACAATAAGCAGTTCTTC.

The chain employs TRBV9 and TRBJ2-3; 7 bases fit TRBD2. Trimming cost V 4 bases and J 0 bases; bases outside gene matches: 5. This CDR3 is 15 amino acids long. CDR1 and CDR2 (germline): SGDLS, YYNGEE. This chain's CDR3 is CASSLSGTSTDTQYF. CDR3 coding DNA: TGTGCCAGCAGCCTAAGCGGGACGAGCACAGATACGCAGTATTTT.

The CDR3 is CASSWGLAGDEQYF. In DNA, the CDR3 is TGTGCCAGCAGTTGGGGACTAGCGGGGGACGAGCAGTACTTC. The chain is built from TRBV12-3 or TRBV12-4 and TRBJ2-7, with TRBD2 matching over 14 bases. After removal of 4 bases from V and 5 bases from J, the junction contained 1 base not matched to a gene. The CDR3 runs 14 residues.

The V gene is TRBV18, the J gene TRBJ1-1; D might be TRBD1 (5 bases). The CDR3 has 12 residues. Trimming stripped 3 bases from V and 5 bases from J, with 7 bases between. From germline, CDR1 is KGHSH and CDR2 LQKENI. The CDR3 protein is CASSPPGTEAFF. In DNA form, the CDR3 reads TGTGCCAGCTCACCCCCAGGGACTGAAGCTTTCTTT.

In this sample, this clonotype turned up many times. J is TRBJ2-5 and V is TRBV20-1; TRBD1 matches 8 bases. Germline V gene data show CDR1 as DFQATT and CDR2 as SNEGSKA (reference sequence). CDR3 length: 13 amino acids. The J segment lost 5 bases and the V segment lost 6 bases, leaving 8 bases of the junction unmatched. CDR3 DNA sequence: TGCAGTGCCAAAAGACGACAGGGGGAGACCCAGTACTTC. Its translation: CSAKRRQGETQYF.

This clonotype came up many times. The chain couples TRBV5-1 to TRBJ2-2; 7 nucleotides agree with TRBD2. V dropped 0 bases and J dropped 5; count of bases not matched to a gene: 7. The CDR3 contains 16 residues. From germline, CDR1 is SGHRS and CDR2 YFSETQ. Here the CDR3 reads CASSLALAETTGELFF. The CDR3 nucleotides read TGCGCCAGCAGCTTGGCCCTAGCGGAAACTACCGGGGAGCTGTTTTTT.

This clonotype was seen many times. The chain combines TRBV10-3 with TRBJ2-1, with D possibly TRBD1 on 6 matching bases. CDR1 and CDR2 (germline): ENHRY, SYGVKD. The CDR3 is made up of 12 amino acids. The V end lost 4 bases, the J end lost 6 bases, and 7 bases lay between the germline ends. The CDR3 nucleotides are TGTGCCATCAGTGTCAGGGGCAATGAGCAGTTCTTC. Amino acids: CAISVRGNEQFF.